One sample yielded the 13 T cell receptor beta chains listed below, sequenced in a study of graft-versus-host responses after intestinal transplantation. TCRdb's table, derived via immunoSEQ multiplex PCR, lists solely in-frame clones and lacks some. This sample has tens of thousands of clones, with roughly 91% found just once. The antigens for these receptors are not known. The sequences come from unstimulated CD4+ T cells sorted from spleen or lymph node cells, collected before transplant. The receptors here all came from a human donor who was the organ donor for an intestinal transplant.

This sequence joins TRBV10-3 and TRBJ2-6; 12 bases align to TRBD2. Germline trimming cut 3 bases from V and 0 bases from J; bases unmatched to any gene: 3. The length of the CDR3 is 18 residues. The V gene's germline CDR1 is ENHRY and CDR2 SYGVKD. CDR3 residues: CAISDRTSGDSGANVLTF. The CDR3 bases are TGTGCCATCAGTGATCGGACTAGCGGGGACTCTGGGGCCAACGTCCTGACTTTC.

The rearrangement links TRBV6-6 to TRBJ2-7, with 9 bases fitting TRBD1. Trimming removed 5 bases from V and 3 bases from J; junction bases left unmatched: 5. CDR3 length: 14 residues. Germline V gives CDR1 MNHNY, CDR2 SVGAGI (reference sequence). The CDR3 is CASSPGTGSYEQYF. For the CDR3, the DNA is TGTGCCAGCAGTCCCGGGACAGGGAGCTACGAGCAGTACTTC.

The chain has TRBV7-2 and TRBJ1-5, with a tentative D call TRBD1 (5 bases). The V gene's germline CDR1 is SGHTA and CDR2 FQGNSA. CDR3 size: 14 residues. V lost 6 bases and J lost 3, with 12 bases in between. The CDR3: CASSAGNNNQPQHF. The CDR3 nucleotides read TGTGCCAGCAGTGCAGGGAACAACAATCAGCCCCAGCATTTT.

The chain is built from TRBV18 and TRBJ2-1; 9 bases fit TRBD1. The V gene's germline CDR1 is KGHSH and CDR2 LQKENI. This CDR3 comprises 16 residues. After removal of 3 bases from V and 1 base from J, the junction contained 4 bases not matched to a gene. CDR3 region: CASSPFGTGSYNEQFF. The CDR3 DNA is TGTGCCAGCTCACCGTTCGGGACAGGGTCCTACAATGAGCAGTTCTTC.

DNA of the CDR3: TGTGCCAGCAGTTTAGGTCAGAGTTCTGGAGAGCAGTTCTTC. Its translation: CASSLGQSSGEQFF. V gene TRBV28 combines with J gene TRBJ2-1; D remains ambiguous. Germline CDR1 reads MDHEN; CDR2 reads SYDVKM. This CDR3 has 14 amino acids. Trimming stripped 2 bases from V and 10 bases from J, with 15 bases between.

The chain employs TRBV11-2 and TRBJ2-5; tentative D call: TRBD2 (5 bases). Trimming cost V 5 bases and J 0 bases, with 10 bases left between them. The CDR3 sequence is 14 residues long. From germline, CDR1 is SGHAT and CDR2 FQNNGV. The CDR3 sequence: CASSLDLDQETQYF. CDR3 bases: TGTGCCAGCAGCCTGGACTTGGACCAAGAGACCCAGTACTTC.

The CDR3 is CASSLAVTGGGGELFF. In DNA form, the CDR3 reads TGCGCCAGCAGCTTGGCTGTGACGGGGGGCGGCGGGGAGCTGTTTTTT. This sequence joins TRBV5-1 and TRBJ2-2, with a weak D call TRBD2 (7 bases). The ends were cut back, 0 bases at V and 7 bases at J, with 16 bases in the middle. CDR1 is SGHRS and CDR2 is YFSETQ in the germline V gene. CDR3 length: 16 amino acids.

This clone was seen a single time. This sequence joins TRBV6-5 and TRBJ2-1, with D perhaps TRBD1 (5 bases). Germline CDR1 and CDR2: MNHEY and SVGAGI. V lost 4 bases and J lost 8, with 15 bases in between. There are 14 residues in the CDR3. CDR3: CASSSTGPGDEQFF. The CDR3 DNA reads TGTGCCAGCAGTTCTACAGGCCCGGGCGATGAGCAGTTCTTC.

The chain carries TRBV5-1 and TRBJ2-3; tentatively, D is TRBD2 (6 bases). The CDR3 covers 15 residues. CDR1 and CDR2 from the germline V gene are SGHRS and YFSETQ. Trimming took off 4 bases at V and 2 bases at J, with 14 bases between the two ends. The DNA for the CDR3 is TGCGCCAGCAGCGCATCTAGCGACTACACAGATACGCAGTATTTT. Protein sequence: CASSASSDYTDTQYF.

The rearrangement links TRBV5-1 to TRBJ2-5; 7 bases align to TRBD2. The CDR3 consists of 17 residues. CDR1 SGHRS and CDR2 YFSETQ come from the germline V gene. Germline trimming cut 0 bases from V and 4 bases from J; bases unmatched to any gene: 12. The CDR3 sequence: CASSLALTTSLGETQYF. Here the CDR3 DNA reads TGCGCCAGCAGCTTGGCCCTAACGACTAGCTTGGGAGAGACCCAGTACTTC. Based on the CDR3 plus reference TRBV5-1 and TRBJ2-5, the full variable domain is KAGVTQTPRYLIKTRGQQVTLSCSPISGHRSVSWYQQTPGQGLQFLFEYFSETQRNKGNFPGRFSGRQFSNSRSEMNVSTLELGDSALYLCASSLALTTSLGETQYFGPGTRLLVL.

The rearrangement links TRBV25-1 to TRBJ2-3, with D perhaps being TRBD1 or TRBD2 (5 bases each). This CDR3 has 18 residues. V was pared by 2 bases and J by 5 bases, with 23 bases between. From germline, CDR1 is MGHDK and CDR2 SYGVNS. This chain's CDR3 is CASSEGTPRRWVRDTQYF. The CDR3, as DNA: TGTGCCAGCAGTGAAGGGACCCCCCGGAGATGGGTAAGAGATACGCAGTATTTT.

V and J are TRBV6-4 and TRBJ2-3; 10 bases line up with TRBD1. Germline assignment: CDR1 MRHNA and CDR2 SNTAGT. The CDR3 consists of 16 residues. The V segment lost 6 bases and the J segment 4 bases; nucleotides outside the gene matches: 10. DNA of the CDR3: TGTGCCAGCAGCTTTACCGGGACAGGGGCCTCAGATACGCAGTATTTT. Residues: CASSFTGTGASDTQYF.

The V call is TRBV6-6, the J call TRBJ2-7; TRBD1 agrees at 8 bases. Germline loops: CDR1 MNHNY, CDR2 SVGAGI (reference sequence). After removal of 6 bases from V and 2 bases from J, the junction contained 12 bases not matched to a gene. CDR3 length: 16 amino acids. CDR3 DNA: TGTGCCAGCAGGGCCTATCAGGGGGCACTTACCTACGAGCAGTACTTC. It encodes CASRAYQGALTYEQYF.